This T cell receptor (beta chain) was documented in a study of T cell changes during pregnancy in multiple sclerosis. The assay was immunoSEQ multiplex PCR, and TCRdb's table has in-frame clones only and misses some. Of fewer than 85,000 clones listed, about 94% are singletons. Germline CDR1 reads SGHAT; CDR2 reads FQNNGV. V lost 0 bases and J lost 3, with 6 bases in between. There are 13 residues in the CDR3. The sample in question was peripheral blood, obtained in the first trimester of pregnancy. The chain employs TRBV11-2 and TRBJ2-7; D gene unclear. The receptor's source is a female donor in good health, enrolled as a control in a pregnancy study. DNA of the CDR3: TGTGCCAGCAGCTTAGAGTCAGACTACGAGCAGTACTTC. Its translation: CASSLESDYEQYF.